This TCR beta chain was observed in a study of cytomegalovirus exposure and HLA in healthy donors. Overall study: A prior study identified just under 120 million unique TCR beta sequences from some 200 million T cells.

Whole-study results and caveats: In a later analysis, TCR beta V- and J-gene trimming showed a link to a missense DCLRE1C variant. Presence/absence analyses assumed roughly uniform sequencing depth across donors, which may not hold. Despite most TCR sequences being rare, some public TCRs occurred in many donors.

Germline-derived CDR1 and CDR2 are SEHNR and FQNEAQ (reference sequence). CDR3 length: 12 amino acids. Trimming cost V 1 base and J 7 bases, with 7 bases left between them. Researchers ran the PCR with 60 Vbeta and 13 Jbeta primers. This table comes from immunoSEQ multiplex PCR, and its TCRdb copy is limited to in-frame clones, with some not included. The data show about 120,000 clones, around 62% seen once. On this clone: Its specificity is not known.

Sequencing input: PBMCs. This chain connects TRBV7-9 to TRBJ1-2, with D maybe TRBD1 (5 bases). The TCR originated in a woman aged 40 to 49 in good health and CMV-seropositive. In DNA, the CDR3 is TGTGCCAGCAGCTTAGTCGGGGGTGGCTACACCTTC. Amino acids: CASSLVGGGYTF.